These 22 T cell receptor beta chains share one sample of origin, sequenced in a study of blood T cell repertoires in COVID-19. Generated by immunoSEQ multiplex PCR, the TCRdb table keeps only in-frame clones and is missing some. The sample lists around 60,000 clones, 60% to 85% occurring once. The sample comprised peripheral blood. The receptor set was obtained from a man younger than 40 with COVID-19, enrolled during active disease.

The rearrangement uses TRBV6-1 and TRBJ2-7; the match to TRBD2 covers 11 bases. CDR1 and CDR2 (germline): MNHNS, SASEGT. The CDR3 spans 16 residues. Losses at the gene ends were 2 bases for V and 4 bases for J; bases not matched to a gene: 7. CDR3: CASSERGSGRGYEQYF. In DNA, the CDR3 is TGTGCCAGCAGTGAACGGGGTAGCGGGAGGGGGTACGAGCAGTACTTC.

The chain carries TRBV28 and TRBJ1-3, with D tentatively TRBD1 (5 bases). In germline, CDR1 is MDHEN, CDR2 SYDVKM. The CDR3 loop spans 16 amino acids. V lost 4 bases and J 4 bases, leaving 17 bases between the germline ends. The CDR3 region has the DNA TGTGCCAGCAGTTCCCGGACAAGGCCCGGGGGAAACACCATATATTTT. It yields the protein CASSSRTRPGGNTIYF. The variable domain in full, with the rest retrieved from reference TRBV28 and TRBJ1-3, is DVKVTQSSRYLVKRTGEKVFLECVQDMDHENMFWYRQDPGLGLRLIYFSYDVKMKEKGDIPEGYSVSREKKERFSLILESASTNQTSMYLCASSSRTRPGGNTIYFGEGSWLTVV.

This rearrangement joins TRBV29-1 to TRBJ2-3; 7 nucleotides agree with TRBD2. Germline CDR1 SQVTM, CDR2 ANQGSEA. The J segment lost 2 bases and the V segment lost 3 bases, leaving 5 bases of the junction unmatched. CDR3 size: 14 residues. CDR3 bases: TGCAGCGTTGACGTAGCGGGCTACACAGATACGCAGTATTTT. Translating it yields CSVDVAGYTDTQYF.

The chain carries TRBV6-5 and TRBJ2-7; D is unclear. This CDR3 comprises 10 residues. V dropped 7 bases and J dropped 4 bases, with 5 bases sitting between them. Germline CDR1 reads MNHEY; CDR2 reads SVGAGI. CDR3: CASKAYEQYF. The CDR3 DNA reads TGTGCCAGCAAAGCTTACGAGCAGTACTTC.

The chain carries TRBV28 and TRBJ2-7, with a possible D match to TRBD2 (9 bases). Looked up from germline, CDR1 is MDHEN and CDR2 is SYDVKM. Trimming stripped 9 bases from V and 2 bases from J, with 26 bases between. The CDR3 consists of 17 residues. CDR3 bases: TGTGCCAGTCAGGGGGCGGGAGCGGGAGGCTTTACCTACGAGCAGTACTTC. This codes for CASQGAGAGGFTYEQYF. Combining the CDR3 with reference TRBV28 and TRBJ2-7 gives the whole variable domain DVKVTQSSRYLVKRTGEKVFLECVQDMDHENMFWYRQDPGLGLRLIYFSYDVKMKEKGDIPEGYSVSREKKERFSLILESASTNQTSMYLCASQGAGAGGFTYEQYFGPGTRLTVT.

This rearrangement joins TRBV18 to TRBJ1-5; 12 bases align to TRBD1. This CDR3 is built from 17 residues. V shed 6 bases and J 4 bases; nucleotides not matched to a gene: 10. The germline V gene encodes CDR1 KGHSH and CDR2 LQKENI. The CDR3 DNA follows: TGTGCCAGCTCGCCCGGGACAGGGGGCGTTAGAAATCAGCCCCAGCATTTT. Amino acid sequence: CASSPGTGGVRNQPQHF. The whole variable domain, remainder taken from reference TRBV18 and TRBJ1-5, is NAGVMQNPRHLVRRRGQEARLRCSPMKGHSHVYWYRQLPEEGLKFMVYLQKENIIDESGMPKERFSAEFPKEGPSILRIQQVVRGDSAAYFCASSPGTGGVRNQPQHFGDGTRLSIL.

The V gene is TRBV12-5, the J gene TRBJ1-2; D remains unclear. The V end was cut by 5 bases, the J end by 3 bases, with 13 bases between. Looked up from germline, CDR1 is LGHNT and CDR2 is FRNRAP. The CDR3 loop spans 14 amino acids. The CDR3 protein is CASGRQAEDYGYTF. As DNA, the CDR3 is TGTGCTAGTGGTAGGCAGGCTGAAGACTATGGCTACACCTTC.

This chain links TRBV7-9 with TRBJ1-5, with D possibly TRBD1 on 5 matching bases. The CDR3 extends over 15 amino acids. The germline V gene encodes CDR1 SEHNR and CDR2 FQNEAQ (reference sequence). V dropped 5 bases and J dropped 1 base, with 12 bases sitting between them. The CDR3 reads CASSPTGVSNQPQHF. The DNA of the CDR3 is TGTGCCAGCAGCCCAACGGGGGTCAGCAATCAGCCCCAGCATTTT.

The chain recombines TRBV24-1 with TRBJ2-2, with TRBD1 matching 8 bases. The CDR3 is 19 residues long. V dropped 0 bases and J dropped 0; count of bases not matched to a gene: 8. Per germline, CDR1 KGHDR and CDR2 SFDVKD. The CDR3 loop is CATSDLGTGRTPNTGELFF. The CDR3 DNA follows: TGTGCCACCAGTGATTTGGGGACAGGCCGGACGCCGAACACCGGGGAGCTGTTTTTT.

The gene calls are TRBV27 and TRBJ2-3; 12 positions agree with TRBD2. The CDR3 totals 18 residues. V gave up 1 base and J gave up 1 base; unmatched junction bases: 6. The germline V gene has CDR1 MNHEY and CDR2 SMNVEV (reference sequence). CDR3 sequence: CASSLFGGLAGRTDTQYF. The CDR3 coding sequence is TGTGCCAGCAGTTTATTTGGTGGACTAGCGGGACGCACAGATACGCAGTATTTT.

The J gene is TRBJ2-5, the V gene TRBV9; D might be TRBD2 (5 bases). The length of the CDR3 is 11 residues. V was shortened by 7 bases and J by 5 bases, with 9 bases between the two germline ends. From germline, CDR1 is SGDLS and CDR2 YYNGEE. The CDR3 region has the DNA TGTGCCAGCGGCACGGGGGAGACCCAGTACTTC. Protein sequence: CASGTGETQYF.

This clone occurred once. This chain joins TRBV11-2 and TRBJ2-2, with D possibly TRBD1 on 5 matching bases. The CDR3 is made up of 16 amino acids. From germline, CDR1 is SGHAT and CDR2 FQNNGV. V was shortened by 6 bases and J by 5 bases, with 19 bases between the two germline ends. The CDR3 DNA follows: TGTGCCAGCAGGAGTAATAGGGGCTCACGGACCGGGGAGCTGTTTTTT. Its translation is CASRSNRGSRTGELFF.

V gene TRBV28 combines with J gene TRBJ1-2; D possibly corresponds to TRBD1 (6 bases). Trimming removed 10 bases at V and 0 bases at J, with 21 bases between. Germline CDR1 MDHEN, CDR2 SYDVKM. This CDR3 comprises 16 residues. As DNA, the CDR3 is TGTGCCACCGCGCTTGGGGGTAGGGGGACTAACTATGGCTACACCTTC. Its translation: CATALGGRGTNYGYTF.

This chain joins TRBV6-5 and TRBJ2-1, with D maybe TRBD2 (6 bases). The CDR3 consists of 10 residues. Germline assignment: CDR1 MNHEY and CDR2 SVGAGI. Trimming pared 9 bases from V and 9 bases from J, leaving 9 bases between. The CDR3 DNA follows: TGTGCCAGGCCAGCGGGTGAGCAGTTCTTC. The encoded protein is CARPAGEQFF.

The CDR3: CASSLGLPLADTQYF. In DNA form, the CDR3 reads TGTGCCAGCAGCTTAGGACTGCCTCTGGCAGATACGCAGTATTTT. V is TRBV7-9 and J is TRBJ2-3; D gene unclear. The CDR3 totals 15 residues. Per the germline V gene, CDR1 is SEHNR and CDR2 is FQNEAQ (reference sequence). Trimming took off 1 base at V and 4 bases at J, with 12 bases between the two ends.

This chain connects TRBV5-1 to TRBJ2-5; TRBD1 matches at 9 bases. This CDR3 contains 14 residues. Trimming removed 4 bases from V and 2 bases from J; junction bases left unmatched: 3. Looked up from germline, CDR1 is SGHRS and CDR2 is YFSETQ. For the CDR3, the DNA is TGCGCCAGCAGCACGGGACAGGGTCAAGAGACCCAGTACTTC. Translation: CASSTGQGQETQYF. Full variable domain (missing parts from reference TRBV5-1 and TRBJ2-5): KAGVTQTPRYLIKTRGQQVTLSCSPISGHRSVSWYQQTPGQGLQFLFEYFSETQRNKGNFPGRFSGRQFSNSRSEMNVSTLELGDSALYLCASSTGQGQETQYFGPGTRLLVL.

This chain uses TRBV4-3 with TRBJ1-2; D is possibly TRBD1 (5 bases). The germline gives CDR1 LGHNA, CDR2 YSLEER. Trimming cost V 0 bases and J 7 bases, with 18 bases left between them. The CDR3 runs to 16 residues. CDR3 coding DNA: TGCGCCAGCAGCCAAGAGGGGCAGTCCCGTAAAGGTGGCTACACCTTC. This gives the protein CASSQEGQSRKGGYTF.

The chain employs TRBV4-3 and TRBJ2-6; a weak D match, TRBD1 (6 bases). Germline V lookup: CDR1 LGHNA, CDR2 YSLEER. The CDR3 is 19 amino acids. Trimming stripped 0 bases from V and 1 base from J, with 16 bases between. The CDR3 loop reads CASSQESPDRYSGANVLTF. CDR3 nucleotides: TGCGCCAGCAGCCAAGAGTCTCCGGACAGATATTCTGGGGCCAACGTCCTGACTTTC.

This rearrangement joins TRBV28 to TRBJ1-4; D perhaps matches TRBD1 (6 bases). The CDR3 runs to 14 residues. V lost 6 bases to trimming and J lost 7 bases, with 15 bases between them. Germline CDR1 and CDR2: MDHEN and SYDVKM. The chain's CDR3 is CASRQQGRGEKLFF. The CDR3 DNA reads as TGTGCCAGCAGACAACAGGGTCGGGGTGAAAAACTGTTTTTT.

The rearrangement links TRBV6-5 to TRBJ2-7; D call uncertain. CDR1 is MNHEY and CDR2 is SVGAGI in the germline V gene. Trimming cost V 2 bases and J 4 bases, with 15 bases left between them. This CDR3 comprises 15 residues. The CDR3 coding sequence is TGTGCCAGCAGTTACGACTTCCGTTACCTATACGAGCAGTACTTC. Amino acid sequence: CASSYDFRYLYEQYF.

The gene calls are TRBV2 and TRBJ2-7; possibly TRBD2 for D (5 bases). The V end was cut by 3 bases, the J end by 6 bases, with 12 bases between. The CDR3 is 13 residues long. Germline V gives CDR1 SNHLY, CDR2 FYNNEI. The CDR3 DNA reads TGTGCCAGCAGTGATGGGGAGTTTGGCGAGCAGTACTTC. The encoded protein is CASSDGEFGEQYF.

The rearrangement joins TRBV28 to TRBJ2-7; the match to TRBD2 covers 7 bases. The CDR3 has 14 residues. J gave up 1 base and V 3 bases, and 3 bases lay outside the gene matches. CDR1 MDHEN and CDR2 SYDVKM come from the germline V gene. The CDR3 loop reads CASSFLAESYEQYF. The CDR3 DNA is TGTGCCAGCAGTTTCCTAGCGGAATCCTACGAGCAGTACTTC.